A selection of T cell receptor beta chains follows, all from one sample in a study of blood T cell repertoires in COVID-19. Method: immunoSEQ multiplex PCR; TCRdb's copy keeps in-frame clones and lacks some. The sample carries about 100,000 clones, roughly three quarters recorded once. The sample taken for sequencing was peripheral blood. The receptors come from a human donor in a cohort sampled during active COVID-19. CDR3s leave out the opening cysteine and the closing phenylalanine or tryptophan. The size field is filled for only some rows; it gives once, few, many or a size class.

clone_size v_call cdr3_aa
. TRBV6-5 ASQRGLYEQY
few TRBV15 ATSRDFGSGSSNEQF
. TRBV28 ASWTLGTEAF
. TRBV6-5 ASSSPGTGNGYT
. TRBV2 ASRDLAEPSEQY
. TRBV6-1 ASSGWRALTDTQY
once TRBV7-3 ASSPHSGADTQY
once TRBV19 ASSIDGTGSNTEAF
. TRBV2 ASSLTRGGSYNEQF
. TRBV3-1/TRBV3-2 ASSPSGNTIY
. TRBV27 ASSRQGQNSPLH
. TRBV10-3 AISVGSVSTDTQY
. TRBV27 ASSPSQGARSYEQY
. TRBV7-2 ASSFRGIEAF
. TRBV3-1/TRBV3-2 ASSQDRGMTGELF
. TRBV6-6 ASSYKAGGQREQF
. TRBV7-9 ASSLGGVSSQH
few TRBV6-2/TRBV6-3 ASSQGLAGGGDEQF
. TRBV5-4 ASSLVEGGETQY
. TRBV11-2 ASSLEGQGTKGYT
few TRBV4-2 ASSQPDREREAF
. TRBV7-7 ASSLRTGGAGETQY
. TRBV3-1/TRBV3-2 ASSRREDTEAF
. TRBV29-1 SVWLRFGTEAF
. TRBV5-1 ASKIPDETSDEQY
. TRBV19 ASSKLTNTGELF
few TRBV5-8 ASSLEPGGGGSNQPQH
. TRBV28 ASSPRGQGYGYT
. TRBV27 ASSPPGLRADTQY
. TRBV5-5 ASSLTSESSYEQY
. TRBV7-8 ASSFSEGQGETQY
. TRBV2 ASSITDQPQH
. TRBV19 ASSSEADTQY
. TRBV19 ASSLGTTSYEQY
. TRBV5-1 ASSKTVNTEAF
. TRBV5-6 ASSLGGQGIDTQY
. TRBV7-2 ASSFIPNYAYNEQF